This is a list of T cell receptor beta chains from one sample in a study of T cell changes during pregnancy in multiple sclerosis. Clones were sequenced by immunoSEQ multiplex PCR, and TCRdb holds only the in-frame ones, with some missing. The sample shows about 70,000 clones, roughly 94% of them seen only once. The material sequenced was peripheral blood, taken in the third trimester of pregnancy. The source is a female donor with multiple sclerosis, enrolled in a pregnancy study. CDR3s include the opening cysteine and the closing phenylalanine or tryptophan. The order of the fields is D gene, J gene, clone size, V gene, CDR3 protein, CDR3 DNA. A D gene is named only where the DNA matches it firmly. Expanded clones are given a class, and other clones once, few, many or no size at all.

D gene: TRBD2
J gene: TRBJ2-3
clone size: -
V gene: TRBV9
CDR3 protein: CASSVVLAGSDTQYF
CDR3 DNA: TGTGCCAGCAGCGTAGTACTAGCGGGGTCGGATACGCAGTATTTT

D gene: -
J gene: TRBJ1-2
clone size: -
V gene: TRBV2
CDR3 protein: CASGGWAAGDYGGYTF
CDR3 DNA: TGTGCCAGCGGGGGCTGGGCGGCAGGGGATTATGGTGGCTACACCTTC

D gene: -
J gene: TRBJ2-7
clone size: -
V gene: TRBV9
CDR3 protein: CASSLTGELEQYF
CDR3 DNA: TGTGCCAGCAGCTTGACCGGGGAATTAGAGCAGTACTTC

D gene: -
J gene: TRBJ2-7
clone size: -
V gene: TRBV7-9
CDR3 protein: CASSLGANWEQYF
CDR3 DNA: TGTGCCAGCAGCTTAGGGGCGAACTGGGAGCAGTACTTC

D gene: TRBD1
J gene: TRBJ2-2
clone size: once
V gene: TRBV5-4
CDR3 protein: CASSPRQGNTGELFF
CDR3 DNA: TGTGCCAGCAGTCCCAGACAGGGGAACACCGGGGAGCTGTTTTTT

D gene: -
J gene: TRBJ1-2
clone size: -
V gene: TRBV7-2
CDR3 protein: CASSRRPVVKGYTF
CDR3 DNA: TGTGCCAGCAGCCGGAGACCGGTTGTAAAGGGCTACACCTTC

D gene: TRBD2
J gene: TRBJ2-1
clone size: -
V gene: TRBV4-2
CDR3 protein: CASSPRTSGYNEQFF
CDR3 DNA: TGTGCCAGCAGCCCCCGGACTAGCGGCTACAATGAGCAGTTCTTC

D gene: -
J gene: TRBJ2-3
clone size: -
V gene: TRBV5-1
CDR3 protein: CASSLDRESTDTQYF
CDR3 DNA: TGCGCCAGCAGCTTGGATAGGGAGAGCACAGATACGCAGTATTTT

D gene: TRBD1
J gene: TRBJ1-6
clone size: -
V gene: TRBV9
CDR3 protein: CASRLDRGGNSPLHF
CDR3 DNA: TGTGCCAGCAGGCTCGACAGGGGAGGTAATTCACCCCTCCACTTT

D gene: TRBD1
J gene: TRBJ2-6
clone size: -
V gene: TRBV5-6
CDR3 protein: CASSLAWTGARSGANVLTF
CDR3 DNA: TGTGCCAGCAGCTTGGCCTGGACAGGGGCCCGCTCTGGGGCCAACGTCCTGACTTTC

D gene: TRBD1
J gene: TRBJ2-1
clone size: once
V gene: TRBV4-3
CDR3 protein: CASSWTGVPSYNEQFF
CDR3 DNA: TGCGCCAGCAGCTGGACAGGGGTTCCCTCCTACAATGAGCAGTTCTTC